Following are 8 T cell receptor beta chains from one sample sequenced in a study of cytomegalovirus exposure and HLA in healthy donors (dated by TCRdb to 2017 to 2019). Library preparation used the immunoSEQ multiplex PCR assay. A mixture of 60 forward primers for TCR Vbeta segments and 13 reverse primers for TCR Jbeta segments was used in the multiplex PCR. Imported from immuneACCESS, the table was reduced by TCRdb to in-frame sequences with V and J called. These copies leave out some clones; in studies compared against another copy, an unresolved V gene accounts for under half, and the cause of the remainder is not known. This sample lists about 110,000 clones; over 70% were detected once. 1.3% of the sample is taken by the ten largest. The sample was PBMCs. These receptor sequences come from a middle-aged man in good health and CMV-seronegative.

V usage is TRBV7-2 and J usage is TRBJ1-2; 8 bases are a match to TRBD1. The V segment lost 5 bases and the J segment 8 bases; nucleotides outside the gene matches: 10. Germline CDR1 is SGHTA and CDR2 is FQGNSA. The CDR3 contains 14 residues. The CDR3 here is CASSAAGGAVGYTF. The CDR3 DNA sequence: TGTGCCAGCAGCGCAGCAGGGGGCGCGGTCGGCTACACCTTC. Variable domain in full (rest from reference TRBV7-2 and TRBJ1-2): GAGVSQSPSNKVTEKGKDVELRCDPISGHTALYWYRQSLGQGLEFLIYFQGNSAPDKSGLPSDRFSAERTGGSVSTLTIQRTQQEDSAVYLCASSAAGGAVGYTFGSGTRLTVV.

CDR3 loop: CASSLAGGVRYTF. The DNA of the CDR3 is TGTGCCAGCAGTTTGGCGGGGGGTGTCCGCTACACCTTC. This chain connects TRBV27 to TRBJ1-2, with D possibly being TRBD1 (5 bases). The CDR3 has 13 residues. Germline V gene lookup returns CDR1 MNHEY and CDR2 SMNVEV (reference sequence). V lost 3 bases to trimming and J lost 9 bases, with 14 bases between them.

V usage is TRBV27 and J usage is TRBJ2-6; 9 bases map to TRBD1. Trimming removed 5 bases from V and 0 bases from J; junction bases left unmatched: 11. CDR1 and CDR2 (germline): MNHEY, SMNVEV (reference sequence). The CDR3 totals 19 residues. The CDR3 here is CASSLWTGDFLSGANVLTF. CDR3 sequence (DNA): TGTGCCAGCAGTCTATGGACAGGGGATTTCCTCTCTGGGGCCAACGTCCTGACTTTC.

A few counts support this clone. J is TRBJ2-1 and V is TRBV15; tentatively, D is TRBD2 (6 bases). The ends were cut back, 0 bases at V and 0 bases at J, with 15 bases in the middle. The CDR3 runs 18 residues. Germline V CDR1 and CDR2: LNHNV, YYDKDF (reference sequence). CDR3 sequence (DNA): TGTGCCACCAGCAGAGATCAGCTGAGACTAGTCTCCTACAATGAGCAGTTCTTC. It is translated as CATSRDQLRLVSYNEQFF.

This chain connects TRBV10-1 to TRBJ2-7, with 10 bases fitting TRBD1. CDR1 is WNHNN and CDR2 is SYGVQD in the germline V gene (reference sequence). The CDR3 spans 15 residues. The V gene end was trimmed by 2 bases and the J gene end by 6 bases; junction bases not matched to a gene: 7. The CDR3 region is CASSELGQGYPEQYF. CDR3 nucleotide sequence: TGCGCCAGCAGTGAGCTGGGACAGGGGTATCCCGAGCAGTACTTC.

This sequence joins TRBV25-1 and TRBJ2-3; 8 nucleotides line up with TRBD1. The germline V gene has CDR1 MGHDK and CDR2 SYGVNS. V was clipped by 2 bases and J by 2 bases; unmatched bases: 6. This CDR3 is built from 16 residues. The CDR3: CASSEQGALSTDTQYF. The DNA of the CDR3 is TGTGCCAGCAGTGAACAGGGGGCCCTGTCCACAGATACGCAGTATTTT. The whole variable domain, remainder taken from reference TRBV25-1 and TRBJ2-3, is EADIYQTPRYLVIGTGKKITLECSQTMGHDKMYWYQQDPGMELHLIHYSYGVNSTEKGDLSSESTVSRIRTEHFPLTLESARPSHTSQYLCASSEQGALSTDTQYFGPGTRLTVL.

CDR3 in amino acids: CASSPGLLQETQYF. DNA for the CDR3: TGCGCCAGCAGCCCAGGACTGCTACAAGAGACCCAGTACTTC. The chain combines TRBV4-3 with TRBJ2-5; a possible D gene is TRBD2 (5 bases). Looked up from germline, CDR1 is LGHNA and CDR2 is YSLEER. This CDR3 comprises 14 residues. V was cut by 4 bases and J by 2 bases, with 11 bases left in between.

This sequence joins TRBV29-1 and TRBJ2-3; TRBD2 matches at 11 bases. Trimming cost V 6 bases and J 4 bases; bases outside gene matches: 3. The CDR3 covers 13 residues. Looked up from germline, CDR1 is SQVTM and CDR2 is ANQGSEA. CDR3: CSVTSGSADTQYF. CDR3 DNA: TGCAGCGTAACTAGCGGGAGTGCAGATACGCAGTATTTT.